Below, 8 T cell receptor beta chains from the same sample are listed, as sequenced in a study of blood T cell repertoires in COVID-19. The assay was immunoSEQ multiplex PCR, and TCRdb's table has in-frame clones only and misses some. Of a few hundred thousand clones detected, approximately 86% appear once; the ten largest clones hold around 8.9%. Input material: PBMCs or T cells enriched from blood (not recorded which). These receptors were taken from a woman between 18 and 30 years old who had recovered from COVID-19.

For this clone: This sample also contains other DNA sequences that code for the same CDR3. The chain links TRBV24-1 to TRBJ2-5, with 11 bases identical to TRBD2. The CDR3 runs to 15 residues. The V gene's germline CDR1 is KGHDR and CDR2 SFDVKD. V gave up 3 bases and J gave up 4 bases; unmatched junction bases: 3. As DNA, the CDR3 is TGTGCCACCAGTGATCCCGGGACTAGCGGAGAGACCCAGTACTTC. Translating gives CATSDPGTSGETQYF.

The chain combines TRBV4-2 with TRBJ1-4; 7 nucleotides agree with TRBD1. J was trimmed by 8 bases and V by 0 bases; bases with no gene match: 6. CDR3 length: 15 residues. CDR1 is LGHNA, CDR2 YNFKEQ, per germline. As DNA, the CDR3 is TGTGCCAGCAGCCAAGAAGGGACAGTAGAGGAAAAACTGTTTTTT. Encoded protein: CASSQEGTVEEKLFF.

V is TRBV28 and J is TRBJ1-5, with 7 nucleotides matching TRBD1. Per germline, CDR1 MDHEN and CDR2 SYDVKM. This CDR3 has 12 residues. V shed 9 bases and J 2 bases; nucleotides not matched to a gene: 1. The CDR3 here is CASTGGNQPQHF. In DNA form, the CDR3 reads TGTGCCAGTACAGGGGGCAATCAGCCCCAGCATTTT.

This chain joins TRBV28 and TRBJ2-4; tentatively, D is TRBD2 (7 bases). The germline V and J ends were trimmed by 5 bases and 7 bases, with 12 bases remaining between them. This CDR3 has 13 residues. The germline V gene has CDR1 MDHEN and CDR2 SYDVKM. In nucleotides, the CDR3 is TGTGCCAGCAGTCAGGGGAGGGGGAACATTCAGTACTTC. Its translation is CASSQGRGNIQYF.

The CDR3 protein is CASSLTGQVNTEAFF. In DNA form, the CDR3 reads TGCGCCAGCAGCTTGACAGGACAGGTGAACACTGAAGCTTTCTTT. This chain joins TRBV5-1 and TRBJ1-1; 7 nucleotides agree with TRBD1. Germline V gives CDR1 SGHRS, CDR2 YFSETQ. V dropped 1 base and J dropped 0; count of bases not matched to a gene: 3. The CDR3 consists of 15 residues.

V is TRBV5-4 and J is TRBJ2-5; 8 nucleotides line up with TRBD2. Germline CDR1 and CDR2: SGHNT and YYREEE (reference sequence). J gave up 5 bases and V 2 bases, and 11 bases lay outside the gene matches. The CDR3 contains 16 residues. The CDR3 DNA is TGTGCCAGCAGCTTCATCCCCCTCAAGCGGGGGGAGACCCAGTACTTC. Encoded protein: CASSFIPLKRGETQYF.

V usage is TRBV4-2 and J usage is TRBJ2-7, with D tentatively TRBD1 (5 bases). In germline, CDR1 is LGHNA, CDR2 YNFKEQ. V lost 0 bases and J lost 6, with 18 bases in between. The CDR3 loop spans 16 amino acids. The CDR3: CASSQDMGQGSLEQYF. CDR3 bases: TGTGCCAGCAGCCAAGATATGGGGCAGGGTTCGCTCGAGCAGTACTTC.

DNA for the CDR3: TGTGCCAGCAGTCAGGGGGCGGTGAACACTGAAGCTTTCTTT. Its protein is CASSQGAVNTEAFF. The chain employs TRBV2 and TRBJ1-1; 8 nucleotides align to TRBD1. The CDR3 runs to 14 residues. Germline CDR1 and CDR2: SNHLY and FYNNEI. V lost 5 bases and J lost 0; bases outside the gene matches: 2.